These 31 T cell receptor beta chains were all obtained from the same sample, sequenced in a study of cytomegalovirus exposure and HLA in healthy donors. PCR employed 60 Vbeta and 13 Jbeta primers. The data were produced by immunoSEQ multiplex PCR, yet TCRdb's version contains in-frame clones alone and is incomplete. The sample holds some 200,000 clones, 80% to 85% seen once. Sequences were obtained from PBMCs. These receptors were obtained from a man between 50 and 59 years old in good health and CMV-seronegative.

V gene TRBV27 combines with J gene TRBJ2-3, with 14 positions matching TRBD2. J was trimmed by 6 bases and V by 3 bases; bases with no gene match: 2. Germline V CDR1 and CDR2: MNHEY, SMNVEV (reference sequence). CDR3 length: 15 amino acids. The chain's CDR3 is CASSFGTSGSDTQYF. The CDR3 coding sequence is TGTGCCAGCAGTTTCGGGACTAGCGGGAGTGATACGCAGTATTTT.

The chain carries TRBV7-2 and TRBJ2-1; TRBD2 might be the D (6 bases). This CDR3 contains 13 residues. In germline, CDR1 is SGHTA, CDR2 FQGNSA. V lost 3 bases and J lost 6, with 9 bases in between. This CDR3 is CASSFSGGNEQFF. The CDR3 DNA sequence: TGTGCCAGCAGCTTTTCCGGGGGCAATGAGCAGTTCTTC.

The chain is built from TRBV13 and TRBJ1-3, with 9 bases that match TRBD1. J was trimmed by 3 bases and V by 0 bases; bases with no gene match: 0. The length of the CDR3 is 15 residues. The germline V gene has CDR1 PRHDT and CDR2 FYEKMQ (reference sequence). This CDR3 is CASSLGDRGGNTIYF. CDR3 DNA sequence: TGTGCCAGCAGCTTAGGGGACAGGGGTGGAAACACCATATATTTT.

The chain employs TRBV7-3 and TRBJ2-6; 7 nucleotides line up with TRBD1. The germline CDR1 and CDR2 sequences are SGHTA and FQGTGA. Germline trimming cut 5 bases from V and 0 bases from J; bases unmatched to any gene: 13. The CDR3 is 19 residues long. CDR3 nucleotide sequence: TGTGCCAGCAGCCTATCGTACAGGGGAATGGGCTCTGGGGCCAACGTCCTGACTTTC. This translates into CASSLSYRGMGSGANVLTF.

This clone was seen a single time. The DNA of the CDR3 is TGTGCCAGCAGCCAAAAGGTGGGGCAGTCTAAACTTCAAGAGACCCAGTACTTC. Residues: CASSQKVGQSKLQETQYF. The chain combines TRBV14 with TRBJ2-5; D possibly corresponds to TRBD1 (5 bases). The ends were cut back, 2 bases at V and 2 bases at J, with 21 bases in the middle. This CDR3 has 18 amino acids. Germline-derived CDR1 and CDR2 are SGHDN and FVKESK.

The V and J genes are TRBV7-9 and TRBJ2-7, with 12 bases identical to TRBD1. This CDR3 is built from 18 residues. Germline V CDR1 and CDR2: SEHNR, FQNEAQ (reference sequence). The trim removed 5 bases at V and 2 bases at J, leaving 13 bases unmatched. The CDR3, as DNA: TGTGCCAGCAGCCCCCCCCGGGACAGGGGGCCGTACACCTACGAGCAGTACTTC. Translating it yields CASSPPRDRGPYTYEQYF.

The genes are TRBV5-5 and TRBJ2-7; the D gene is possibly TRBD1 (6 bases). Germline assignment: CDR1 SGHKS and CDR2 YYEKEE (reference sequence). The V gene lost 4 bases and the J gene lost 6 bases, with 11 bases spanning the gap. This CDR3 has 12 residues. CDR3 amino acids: CASSTTGSEQYF. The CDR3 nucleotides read TGTGCCAGCAGCACTACAGGGTCCGAGCAGTACTTC.

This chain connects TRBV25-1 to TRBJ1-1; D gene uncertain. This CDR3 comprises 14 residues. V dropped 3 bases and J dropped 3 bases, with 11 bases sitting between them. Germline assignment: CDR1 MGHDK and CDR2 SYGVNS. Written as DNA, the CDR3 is TGTGCCAGCAGTGATTCAGGACTATACACTGAAGCTTTCTTT. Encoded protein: CASSDSGLYTEAFF.

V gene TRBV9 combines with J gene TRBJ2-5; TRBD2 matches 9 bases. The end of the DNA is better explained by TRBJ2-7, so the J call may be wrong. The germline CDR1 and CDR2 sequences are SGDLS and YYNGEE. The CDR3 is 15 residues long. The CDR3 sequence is CASSPTLAGIYEQYF. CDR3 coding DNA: TGTGCCAGCAGCCCCACGCTAGCGGGAATCTACGAGCAGTACTTC.

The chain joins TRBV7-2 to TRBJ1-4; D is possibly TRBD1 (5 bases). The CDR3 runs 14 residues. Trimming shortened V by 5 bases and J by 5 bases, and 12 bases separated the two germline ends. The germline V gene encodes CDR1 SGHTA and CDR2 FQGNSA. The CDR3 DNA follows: TGTGCCAGCAGCCGGGACTATAGAAATGAAAAACTGTTTTTT. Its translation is CASSRDYRNEKLFF.

The CDR3 is CASSIGTGETQYF. The CDR3 DNA reads TGTGCCAGCAGCATCGGGACAGGAGAGACCCAGTACTTC. V gene TRBV11-2 combines with J gene TRBJ2-5, with 8 bases aligning to TRBD1. Per germline, CDR1 SGHAT and CDR2 FQNNGV. This CDR3 contains 13 residues. V dropped 5 bases and J dropped 4; count of bases not matched to a gene: 3.

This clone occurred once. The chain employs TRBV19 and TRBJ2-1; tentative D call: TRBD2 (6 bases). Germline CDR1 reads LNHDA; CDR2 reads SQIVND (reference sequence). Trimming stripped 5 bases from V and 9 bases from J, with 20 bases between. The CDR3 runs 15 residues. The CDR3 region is CASSPGLSRPSEQFF. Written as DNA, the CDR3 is TGTGCCAGTAGTCCGGGACTCTCCCGACCCAGTGAGCAGTTCTTC. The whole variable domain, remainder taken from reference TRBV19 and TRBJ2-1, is DGGITQSPKYLFRKEGQNVTLSCEQNLNHDAMYWYRQDPGQGLRLIYYSQIVNDFQKGDIAEGYSVSREKKESFPLTVTSAQKNPTAFYLCASSPGLSRPSEQFFGPGTRLTVL.

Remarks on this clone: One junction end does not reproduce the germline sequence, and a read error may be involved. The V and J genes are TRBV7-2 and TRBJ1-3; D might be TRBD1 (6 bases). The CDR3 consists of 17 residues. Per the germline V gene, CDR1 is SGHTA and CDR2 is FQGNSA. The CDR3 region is CASSLEGGGISGNAIYF. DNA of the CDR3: TGTGCCAGCAGCTTAGAGGGGGGGGGCATCTCTGGAAACGCCATATATTTT.

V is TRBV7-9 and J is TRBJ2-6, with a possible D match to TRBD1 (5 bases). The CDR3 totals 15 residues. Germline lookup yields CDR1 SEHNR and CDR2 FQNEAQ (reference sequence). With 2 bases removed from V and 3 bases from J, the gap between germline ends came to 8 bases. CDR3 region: CASSLQTVGANVLTF. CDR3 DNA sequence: TGTGCCAGCAGCTTACAGACAGTTGGGGCCAACGTCCTGACTTTC.

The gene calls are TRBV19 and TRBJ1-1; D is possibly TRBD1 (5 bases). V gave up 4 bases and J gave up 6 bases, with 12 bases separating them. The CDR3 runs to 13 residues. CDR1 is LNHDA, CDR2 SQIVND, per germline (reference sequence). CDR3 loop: CASSTRGGAEAFF. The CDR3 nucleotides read TGTGCCAGTAGTACCCGGGGAGGGGCTGAAGCTTTCTTT.

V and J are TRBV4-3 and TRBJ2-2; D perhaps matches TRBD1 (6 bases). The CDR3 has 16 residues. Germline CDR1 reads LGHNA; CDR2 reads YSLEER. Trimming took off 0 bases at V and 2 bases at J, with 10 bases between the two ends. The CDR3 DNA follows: TGCGCCAGCAGCCAAGATCAGGGGTTAAACACCGGGGAGCTGTTTTTT. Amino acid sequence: CASSQDQGLNTGELFF.

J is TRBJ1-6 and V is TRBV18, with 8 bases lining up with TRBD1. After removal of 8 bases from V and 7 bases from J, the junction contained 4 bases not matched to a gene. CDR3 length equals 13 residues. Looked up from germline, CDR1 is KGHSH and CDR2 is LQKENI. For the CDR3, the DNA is TGTGCCAGCCACCGGGACAGGAATTCACCCCTCCACTTT. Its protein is CASHRDRNSPLHF.

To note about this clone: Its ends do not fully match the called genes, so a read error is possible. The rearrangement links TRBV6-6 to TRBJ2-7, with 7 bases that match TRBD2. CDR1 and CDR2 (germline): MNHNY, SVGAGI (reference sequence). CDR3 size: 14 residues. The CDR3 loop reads CASSQTSGNGFVDF. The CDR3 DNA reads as TGTGCCAGCAGTCAGACCAGCGGGAACGGGTTCGTAGACTTC.

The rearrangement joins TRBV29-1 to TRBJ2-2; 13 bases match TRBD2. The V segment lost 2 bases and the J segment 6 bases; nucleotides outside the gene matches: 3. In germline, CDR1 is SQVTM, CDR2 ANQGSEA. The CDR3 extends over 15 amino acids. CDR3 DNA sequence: TGCAGCGTTGAAACGGGACTAGCGGGGTCCGGGGAGCTGTTTTTT. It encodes CSVETGLAGSGELFF.

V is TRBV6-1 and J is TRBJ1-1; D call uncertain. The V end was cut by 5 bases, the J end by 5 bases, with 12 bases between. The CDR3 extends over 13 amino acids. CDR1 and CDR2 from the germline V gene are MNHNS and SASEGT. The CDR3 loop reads CASSSRSMTEAFF. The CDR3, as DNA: TGTGCCAGCAGTTCGAGGTCGATGACTGAAGCTTTCTTT.

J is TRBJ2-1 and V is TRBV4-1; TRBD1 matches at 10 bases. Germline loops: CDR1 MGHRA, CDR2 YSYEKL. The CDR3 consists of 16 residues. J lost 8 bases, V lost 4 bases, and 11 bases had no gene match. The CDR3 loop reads CASSRPGQGKWYEQFF. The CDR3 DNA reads TGCGCCAGCAGCCGACCGGGACAGGGGAAATGGTATGAGCAGTTCTTC.

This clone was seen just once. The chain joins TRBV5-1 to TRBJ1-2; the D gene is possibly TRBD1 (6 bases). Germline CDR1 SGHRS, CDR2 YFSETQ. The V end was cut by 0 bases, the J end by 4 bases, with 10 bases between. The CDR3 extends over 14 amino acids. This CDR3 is CASSLAGRGYGYTF. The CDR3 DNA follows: TGCGCCAGCAGCTTGGCCGGCAGGGGCTATGGCTACACCTTC.

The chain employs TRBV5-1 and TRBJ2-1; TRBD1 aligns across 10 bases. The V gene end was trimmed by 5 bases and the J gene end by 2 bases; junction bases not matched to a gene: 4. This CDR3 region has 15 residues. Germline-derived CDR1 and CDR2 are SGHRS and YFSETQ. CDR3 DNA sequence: TGCGCCAGCAGGTTGACAGGGGGCGCCTACAATGAGCAGTTCTTC. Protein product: CASRLTGGAYNEQFF.

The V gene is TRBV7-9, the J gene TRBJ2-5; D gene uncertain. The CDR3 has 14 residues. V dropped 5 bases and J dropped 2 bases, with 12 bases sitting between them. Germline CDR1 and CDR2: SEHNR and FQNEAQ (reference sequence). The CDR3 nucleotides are TGTGCCAGCAGCCGACTCTCGCATCAAGAGACCCAGTACTTC. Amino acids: CASSRLSHQETQYF.

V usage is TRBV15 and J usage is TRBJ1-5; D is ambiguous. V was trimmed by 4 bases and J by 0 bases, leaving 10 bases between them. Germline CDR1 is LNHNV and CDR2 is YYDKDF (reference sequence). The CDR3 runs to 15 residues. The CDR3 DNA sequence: TGTGCCACCAGCAAGGAGCCATATAGCAATCAGCCCCAGCATTTT. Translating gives CATSKEPYSNQPQHF.

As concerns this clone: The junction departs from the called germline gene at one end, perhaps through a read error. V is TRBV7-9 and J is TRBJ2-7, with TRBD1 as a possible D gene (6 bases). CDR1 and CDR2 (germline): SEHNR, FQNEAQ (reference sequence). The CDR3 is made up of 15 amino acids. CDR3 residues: CSSSLLTGQIYEQYF. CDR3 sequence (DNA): TGTTCCAGCAGCTTATTAACAGGGCAAATCTACGAGCAGTACTTC.

The CDR3 DNA follows: TGTGCCAGCAGCCCATCGACGGGTACCACCTACAATGAGCAGTTCTTC. Protein product: CASSPSTGTTYNEQFF. The chain joins TRBV7-3 to TRBJ2-1; D remains unclear. V was clipped by 5 bases and J by 2 bases, with 16 bases between them. Germline V gives CDR1 SGHTA, CDR2 FQGTGA. The CDR3 has 16 residues.

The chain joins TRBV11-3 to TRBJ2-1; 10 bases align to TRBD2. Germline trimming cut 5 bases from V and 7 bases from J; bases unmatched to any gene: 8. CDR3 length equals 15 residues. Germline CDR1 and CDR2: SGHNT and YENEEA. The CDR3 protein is CASSQAGGFGNEQFF. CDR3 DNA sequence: TGTGCCAGCAGCCAAGCGGGGGGGTTTGGTAATGAGCAGTTCTTC.

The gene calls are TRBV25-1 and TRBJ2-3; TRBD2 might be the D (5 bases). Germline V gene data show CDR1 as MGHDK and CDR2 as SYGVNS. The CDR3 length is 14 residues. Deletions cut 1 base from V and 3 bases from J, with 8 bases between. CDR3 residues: CASSEFGLTDTQYF. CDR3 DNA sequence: TGTGCCAGCAGTGAATTCGGACTGACAGATACGCAGTATTTT.

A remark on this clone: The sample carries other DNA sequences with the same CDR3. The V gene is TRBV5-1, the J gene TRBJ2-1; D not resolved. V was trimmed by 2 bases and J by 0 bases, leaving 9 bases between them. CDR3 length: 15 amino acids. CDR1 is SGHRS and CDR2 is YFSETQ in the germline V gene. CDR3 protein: CASSLGGSSYNEQFF. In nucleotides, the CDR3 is TGCGCCAGCAGCTTAGGCGGCAGCTCCTACAATGAGCAGTTCTTC.

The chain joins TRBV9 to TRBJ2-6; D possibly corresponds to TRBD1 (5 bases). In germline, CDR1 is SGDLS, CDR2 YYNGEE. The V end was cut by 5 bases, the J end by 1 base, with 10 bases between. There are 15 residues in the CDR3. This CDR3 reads CASRQGSSGANVLTF. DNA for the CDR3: TGTGCCAGCAGGCAGGGAAGTTCTGGGGCCAACGTCCTGACTTTC.